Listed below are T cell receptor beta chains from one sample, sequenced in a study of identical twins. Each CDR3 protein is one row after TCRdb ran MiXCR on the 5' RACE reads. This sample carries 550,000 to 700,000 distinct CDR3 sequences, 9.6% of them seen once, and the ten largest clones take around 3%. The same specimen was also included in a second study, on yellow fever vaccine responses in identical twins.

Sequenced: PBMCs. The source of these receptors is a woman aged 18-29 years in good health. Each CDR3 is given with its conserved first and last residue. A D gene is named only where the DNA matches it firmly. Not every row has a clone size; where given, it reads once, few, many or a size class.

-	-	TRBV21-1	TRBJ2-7	CASSPTQGRYEQYF	TGTGCCAGCAGCCCTACCCAGGGGAGGTACGAGCAGTACTTC
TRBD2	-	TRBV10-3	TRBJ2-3	CAIKDPSGGAPDTQYF	TGTGCCATCAAGGACCCGAGCGGGGGGGCCCCAGATACGCAGTATTTT
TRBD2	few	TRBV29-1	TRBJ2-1	CSVEEQGLGSYNEQFF	TGCAGCGTTGAAGAGCAGGGACTAGGCTCCTACAATGAGCAGTTCTTC
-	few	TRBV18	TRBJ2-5	CASSPGRAPETQYF	TGTGCCAGCTCACCAGGGCGGGCCCCAGAGACCCAGTACTTC
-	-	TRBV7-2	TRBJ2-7	CASSSTDFYEQYF	TGTGCCAGCAGCTCGACAGATTTCTACGAGCAGTACTTC
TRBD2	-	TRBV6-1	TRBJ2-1	CASRDYQFYEQFF	TGTGCCAGCCGGGACTACCAGTTTTATGAGCAGTTCTTC
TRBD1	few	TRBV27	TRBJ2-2	CASRKGQTQNTGELFF	TGTGCCAGCAGAAAGGGACAGACTCAGAACACCGGGGAGCTGTTTTTT
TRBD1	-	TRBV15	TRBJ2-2	CATSRGDRLNTGELFF	TGTGCCACCAGCAGAGGGGACAGGTTGAACACCGGGGAGCTGTTTTTT
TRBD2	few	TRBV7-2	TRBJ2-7	CASSFRTSGSIPYEQYF	TGTGCCAGCAGCTTCCGGACTAGCGGGAGTATACCATACGAGCAGTACTTC
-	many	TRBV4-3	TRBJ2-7	CASSLEEQGAYEQYF	TGCGCCAGCAGCCTCGAAGAACAGGGAGCCTACGAGCAGTACTTC
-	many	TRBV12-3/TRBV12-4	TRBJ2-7	CASSGTDTYEQYF	TGTGCCAGCAGCGGGACTGATACCTACGAGCAGTACTTC
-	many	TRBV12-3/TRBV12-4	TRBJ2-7	CASSLGTYEQYF	TGTGCCAGCAGCTTGGGGACCTACGAGCAGTACTTC
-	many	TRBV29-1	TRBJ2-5	CSVEDLGLAGQVTQYF	TGCAGCGTTGAAGATCTTGGGCTAGCCGGCCAGGTGACCCAGTACTTC
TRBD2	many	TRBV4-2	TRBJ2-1	CASSPVGPSGGADEQFF	TGTGCCAGCAGCCCCGTAGGACCTAGCGGGGGGGCCGATGAGCAGTTCTTC
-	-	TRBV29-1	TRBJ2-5	CSVDRPERGDLGLF	TGCAGCGTTGACCGACCCGAGCGCGGGGACTTAGGACTTTTC